This paragraph reports one T cell receptor (beta chain). The data derive from a study of blood T cell repertoires in COVID-19. This table comes from immunoSEQ multiplex PCR, and its TCRdb copy is limited to in-frame clones, with some not included. The table lists fewer than 300,000 clones, about 90% of them singletons, with less than 1.6% in the top ten. Germline-derived CDR1 and CDR2 are LGHDT and YNNKEL (reference sequence). Trimming took 1 base from V and 9 from J; bases not matched to a gene: 12. CDR3 size: 16 residues. The sequence was collected from a woman in her thirties or forties who had recovered from COVID-19. The sequenced material came from peripheral blood. The chain recombines TRBV3-1 (or the pseudogene TRBV3-2) with TRBJ1-5; TRBD1 matches 7 bases. The DNA for the CDR3 is TGTGCCAGCAGCCAAGGCACCGGACAGGCAGGTCGGCCCCAGCATTTT. This sequence encodes CASSQGTGQAGRPQHF.